The next 28 T cell receptor beta chains were all read from a single sample in a study of OX40 agonist ivuxolimab in advanced cancers. The protocol was immunoSEQ multiplex PCR, while the TCRdb copy is restricted to in-frame clones and leaves out a portion. The table lists some 73,000 clones, about 86% of them singletons. Specimen: CD4+ or CD8+ T cells sorted from blood, collected in a trial of the OX40 agonist ivuxolimab. All receptors come from an adult with an advanced solid tumor such as melanoma, head and neck, liver or kidney cancer.

The chain recombines TRBV2 with TRBJ2-7, with 9 bases matching TRBD1. The length of the CDR3 is 16 residues. Losses at the gene ends were 3 bases for V and 0 bases for J; bases not matched to a gene: 6. CDR1 SNHLY and CDR2 FYNNEI come from the germline V gene. The CDR3 is CASSDFRDRDSYEQYF. DNA for the CDR3: TGTGCCAGCAGTGATTTCCGGGACAGGGACTCCTACGAGCAGTACTTC.

The chain has TRBV7-9 and TRBJ2-1; 7 bases match TRBD1. CDR1 SEHNR and CDR2 FQNEAQ come from the germline V gene (reference sequence). This CDR3 has 15 amino acids. The J segment lost 6 bases and the V segment lost 2 bases, leaving 7 bases of the junction unmatched. The CDR3 protein is CASSLRTGVVNEQFF. CDR3 sequence (DNA): TGTGCCAGCAGCTTAAGGACAGGTGTGGTCAATGAGCAGTTCTTC.

A few counts support this clone. The gene calls are TRBV6-5 and TRBJ2-2; the D call may be TRBD1 or TRBD2 (5 bases each). V was clipped by 2 bases and J by 4 bases, with 8 bases between them. The germline V gene has CDR1 MNHEY and CDR2 SVGAGI. The CDR3 sequence is 14 residues long. The CDR3 sequence: CASSYRGGTGELFF. The CDR3 DNA reads as TGTGCCAGCAGTTACCGTGGGGGCACCGGGGAGCTGTTTTTT.

This clone was seen a single time. This chain uses TRBV5-4 with TRBJ2-3, with D tentatively TRBD2 (6 bases). The V and J ends lost 0 bases and 2 bases respectively, with 16 bases between them. This CDR3 comprises 17 residues. The germline V gene encodes CDR1 SGHNT and CDR2 YYREEE (reference sequence). The CDR3 region is CASSLEYGGAHTDTQYF. CDR3 DNA: TGTGCCAGCAGCTTGGAGTATGGCGGGGCCCACACAGATACGCAGTATTTT.

V is TRBV2 and J is TRBJ2-5, with TRBD2 matching over 8 bases. The CDR3 contains 13 residues. Per germline, CDR1 SNHLY and CDR2 FYNNEI. The CDR3 region is CASQREWKETQYF. The CDR3 nucleotides are TGTGCGAGCCAGCGGGAGTGGAAAGAGACCCAGTACTTC.

The V gene is TRBV15, the J gene TRBJ1-2; D gene uncertain. CDR1 and CDR2 from the germline V gene are LNHNV and YYDKDF (reference sequence). This CDR3 contains 12 residues. The V and J ends lost 1 base and 5 bases respectively, with 5 bases between them. The CDR3 is CATSRGWYGYTF. The CDR3 DNA sequence: TGTGCCACCAGCAGAGGGTGGTATGGCTACACCTTC.

This chain links TRBV7-9 with TRBJ2-4; possible D gene TRBD1, 6 bases. The germline gives CDR1 SEHNR, CDR2 FQNEAQ (reference sequence). The CDR3 is 15 amino acids. V lost 5 bases to trimming and J lost 4 bases, with 15 bases between them. The CDR3 is CASSPLLTGKNIQYF. The CDR3 nucleotides read TGTGCCAGCAGCCCACTTCTGACAGGAAAAAACATTCAGTACTTC.

This rearrangement joins TRBV7-2 to TRBJ1-5; 9 nucleotides line up with TRBD1. In germline, CDR1 is SGHTA, CDR2 FQGNSA. The junction had 5 bases not matched to a gene; V was cut back by 5 bases and J by 3 bases. The CDR3 is made up of 15 amino acids. This CDR3 reads CASSARTGDNQPQHF. The CDR3 bases are TGTGCCAGCAGCGCAAGGACAGGGGACAATCAGCCCCAGCATTTT. Full variable domain (outside the CDR3, taken from reference TRBV7-2 and TRBJ1-5): GAGVSQSPSNKVTEKGKDVELRCDPISGHTALYWYRQSLGQGLEFLIYFQGNSAPDKSGLPSDRFSAERTGGSVSTLTIQRTQQEDSAVYLCASSARTGDNQPQHFGDGTRLSIL.

This chain connects TRBV6-1 to TRBJ1-5, with D tentatively TRBD1 (6 bases). V was trimmed by 4 bases and J by 7 bases, leaving 17 bases between them. Per germline, CDR1 MNHNS and CDR2 SASEGT. The CDR3 runs 15 residues. CDR3 nucleotide sequence: TGTGCCAGCAGTGCTATGACAGGTCAAGGACAGCCCCAGCATTTT. This translates into CASSAMTGQGQPQHF.

This chain joins TRBV14 and TRBJ2-4; D is perhaps TRBD1 (6 bases). Germline lookup yields CDR1 SGHDN and CDR2 FVKESK. This CDR3 region has 15 residues. Trimming stripped 4 bases from V and 3 bases from J, with 13 bases between. DNA for the CDR3: TGTGCCAGCAGCCGTGAGTCAGGGGACAAAAACATTCAGTACTTC. Protein: CASSRESGDKNIQYF.

The sample holds a few counts of this clone. The chain couples TRBV28 to TRBJ2-7, with D unclear. V dropped 3 bases and J dropped 3 bases, with 6 bases sitting between them. The germline V gene has CDR1 MDHEN and CDR2 SYDVKM. The CDR3 covers 12 residues. CDR3 sequence: CASSFNSYEQYF. In DNA, the CDR3 is TGTGCCAGCAGTTTTAACAGCTACGAGCAGTACTTC.

The chain is built from TRBV6-5 and TRBJ2-7; the match to TRBD1 covers 10 bases. The CDR3 is 14 amino acids. J was trimmed by 6 bases and V by 7 bases; bases with no gene match: 9. CDR1 MNHEY and CDR2 SVGAGI come from the germline V gene. CDR3 DNA sequence: TGTGCCAGCATATGGGACAGGGGCTCGGGCGAGCAGTACTTC. It translates to CASIWDRGSGEQYF.

The genes are TRBV6-6 and TRBJ2-3, with 7 positions matching TRBD1. Trimming removed 5 bases from V and 4 bases from J; junction bases left unmatched: 6. The germline V gene has CDR1 MNHNY and CDR2 SVGAGI (reference sequence). The CDR3 contains 14 residues. The CDR3 nucleotides are TGTGCCAGCAGTCCCGTCACAGGGGCAGATACGCAGTATTTT. Amino acids: CASSPVTGADTQYF.

This clone occurred once. CDR3 nucleotides: TGTGCCAGTAGTAAGGGGACAGGGTATGGAGTCCATGGCTACACCTTC. Amino acid sequence: CASSKGTGYGVHGYTF. This sequence joins TRBV19 and TRBJ1-2, with TRBD1 matching over 9 bases. V lost 4 bases and J lost 6; bases outside the gene matches: 12. This CDR3 comprises 16 residues. Germline CDR1 and CDR2: LNHDA and SQIVND (reference sequence).

This chain links TRBV15 with TRBJ1-3, with D maybe TRBD1 (6 bases). The CDR3 has 16 residues. CDR1 is LNHNV, CDR2 YYDKDF, per germline (reference sequence). Trimming took off 1 base at V and 4 bases at J, with 14 bases between the two ends. The CDR3 DNA reads as TGTGCCACCAGCAGAGGTCAGGGGTTGGAAGGAAACACCATATATTTT. Its protein is CATSRGQGLEGNTIYF.

The chain couples TRBV6-6 to TRBJ1-1; TRBD1 might be the D (6 bases). The CDR3 totals 15 residues. V was shortened by 7 bases and J by 4 bases, with 19 bases between the two germline ends. Germline loops: CDR1 MNHNY, CDR2 SVGAGI (reference sequence). CDR3 sequence reads: CASNFPLVGATEAFF. The CDR3 DNA reads as TGTGCCAGCAATTTCCCCCTAGTGGGGGCCACTGAAGCTTTCTTT.

This chain links TRBV7-2 with TRBJ2-3, with D perhaps TRBD2 (6 bases). V gave up 5 bases and J gave up 5 bases, with 11 bases separating them. Germline V gene sequence: CDR1 SGHTA, CDR2 FQGNSA. There are 13 residues in the CDR3. CDR3 DNA sequence: TGTGCCAGCAGCGTCGGGGGAGTAGATACGCAGTATTTT. This gives the protein CASSVGGVDTQYF.

The CDR3 is CASSVRRLGLEDEQYF. The CDR3, as DNA: TGTGCCAGCAGCGTGCGCCGACTCGGACTAGAGGACGAGCAGTACTTC. V gene TRBV5-5 combines with J gene TRBJ2-7, with TRBD2 matching 7 bases. This CDR3 contains 16 residues. Per the germline V gene, CDR1 is SGHKS and CDR2 is YYEKEE (reference sequence). Trimming cost V 4 bases and J 5 bases; bases outside gene matches: 15.

The chain uses TRBV15 and TRBJ2-2, with 7 positions matching TRBD1. From germline, CDR1 is LNHNV and CDR2 YYDKDF (reference sequence). Trimming took 3 bases from V and 1 from J; bases not matched to a gene: 8. The CDR3 contains 17 residues. CDR3 sequence (DNA): TGTGCCACCAGCAGCCTCGGTTGGACAGGGAACACCGGGGAGCTGTTTTTT. Encoded protein: CATSSLGWTGNTGELFF.

The rearrangement uses TRBV28 and TRBJ1-5; D is undetermined. The germline CDR1 and CDR2 sequences are MDHEN and SYDVKM. The V end was cut by 1 base, the J end by 0 bases, with 7 bases between. The CDR3 contains 15 residues. CDR3 loop: CASSLLGLSNQPQHF. CDR3 bases: TGTGCCAGCAGTTTATTAGGTCTTAGCAATCAGCCCCAGCATTTT.

The chain joins TRBV27 to TRBJ2-6, with 12 positions matching TRBD1. Germline values: CDR1 MNHEY, CDR2 SMNVEV (reference sequence). V lost 5 bases to trimming and J lost 4 bases; unmatched junction nucleotides: 12. The CDR3 has 19 residues. This CDR3 reads CASSPPPGQGAGGANVLTF. For the CDR3, the DNA is TGTGCCAGCAGTCCCCCCCCGGGACAGGGGGCAGGAGGGGCCAACGTCCTGACTTTC.

For this clone: The junction differs from germline at one of its ends, possibly a read error. This sequence joins TRBV7-9 and TRBJ2-3, with D possibly being TRBD2 (5 bases). This CDR3 comprises 12 residues. Germline V gene sequence: CDR1 SEHNR, CDR2 FQNEAQ (reference sequence). Written as DNA, the CDR3 is TGTGCCAGCAGCTTAGAGGGAGATACGCGGTATTTT. This translates into CASSLEGDTRYF.

This clone was detected only once. The chain uses TRBV5-4 and TRBJ1-3; 7 positions agree with TRBD1. V dropped 1 base and J dropped 3; count of bases not matched to a gene: 13. Per the germline V gene, CDR1 is SGHNT and CDR2 is YYREEE (reference sequence). This CDR3 region has 18 residues. The CDR3 coding sequence is TGTGCCAGCAGCTTGAGCTTCCGCGACAGGGCGGGTGGAAACACCATATATTTT. Translated: CASSLSFRDRAGGNTIYF.

The J gene is TRBJ2-1, the V gene TRBV29-1; D call uncertain. Germline CDR1 is SQVTM and CDR2 is ANQGSEA. Between the trimmed V and J ends, which lost 3 bases and 0 bases, there was a span of 9 bases. The CDR3 loop spans 14 amino acids. CDR3 nucleotides: TGCAGCGTTGATCGGCAGAGCTCCTACAATGAGCAGTTCTTC. This codes for CSVDRQSSYNEQFF.

The chain employs TRBV19 and TRBJ2-3; the match to TRBD2 covers 8 bases. J gave up 4 bases and V 4 bases, and 7 bases lay outside the gene matches. Per germline, CDR1 LNHDA and CDR2 SQIVND (reference sequence). The length of the CDR3 is 15 residues. CDR3 protein: CASSNPGLGPDTQYF. Here the CDR3 DNA reads TGTGCCAGTAGTAACCCGGGACTAGGGCCAGATACGCAGTATTTT.

The chain is built from TRBV19 and TRBJ2-3, with unresolved D. The CDR3 consists of 14 residues. Germline loops: CDR1 LNHDA, CDR2 SQIVND (reference sequence). In DNA, the CDR3 is TGTGCTACGAGGTGGGGTTCTAGCACAGATACGCAGTATTTT. It translates to CATRWGSSTDTQYF.

The chain joins TRBV6-6 to TRBJ1-1; D may be TRBD1 (6 bases). The CDR3 sequence is 15 residues long. CDR1 MNHNY and CDR2 SVGAGI come from the germline V gene (reference sequence). V lost 4 bases and J lost 4, with 16 bases in between. CDR3 amino acids: CASSFKQGGGTEAFF. The CDR3 DNA reads as TGTGCCAGCAGTTTCAAACAGGGCGGGGGCACTGAAGCTTTCTTT.

This rearrangement joins TRBV28 to TRBJ1-4, with D uncertain. Germline CDR1 MDHEN, CDR2 SYDVKM. The CDR3 is made up of 14 amino acids. The germline V and J ends were trimmed by 4 bases and 8 bases, with 14 bases remaining between them. This CDR3 is CASSSRGGYEKLFF. CDR3 coding DNA: TGTGCCAGCAGTTCTCGGGGAGGGTACGAAAAACTGTTTTTT. The full variable domain, rest sourced from reference TRBV28 and TRBJ1-4, is DVKVTQSSRYLVKRTGEKVFLECVQDMDHENMFWYRQDPGLGLRLIYFSYDVKMKEKGDIPEGYSVSREKKERFSLILESASTNQTSMYLCASSSRGGYEKLFFGSGTQLSVL.